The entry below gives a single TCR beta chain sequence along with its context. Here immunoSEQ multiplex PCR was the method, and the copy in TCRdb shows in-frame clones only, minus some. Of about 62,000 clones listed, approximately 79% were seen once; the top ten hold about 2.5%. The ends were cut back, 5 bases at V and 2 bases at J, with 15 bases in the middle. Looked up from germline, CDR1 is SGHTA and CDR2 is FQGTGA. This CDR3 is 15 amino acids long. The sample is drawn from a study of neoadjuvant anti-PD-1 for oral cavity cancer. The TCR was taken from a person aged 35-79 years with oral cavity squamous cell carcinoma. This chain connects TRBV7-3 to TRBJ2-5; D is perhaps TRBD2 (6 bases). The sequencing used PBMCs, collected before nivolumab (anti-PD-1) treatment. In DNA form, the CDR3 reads TGTGCCAGCAGCCCCAGCGGGCTACCTCAAGAGACCCAGTACTTC. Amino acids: CASSPSGLPQETQYF.